The TCR beta chain under discussion was sequenced for a study of technical replicates of blood from a few donors. Only in-frame clones appear in the TCRdb table, and some are missing; sequencing was by immunoSEQ multiplex PCR. Here the sample spans approximately 79,000 clones, around 95% being singletons. Germline CDR1 SGHRS, CDR2 YFSETQ. Trimming at V came to 4 bases and at J to 0 bases, leaving 11 bases not matched to a gene. The CDR3 runs to 20 residues. The J gene is TRBJ2-6, the V gene TRBV5-1, with 12 bases matching TRBD1. The sequenced sample consisted of T cells isolated from PBMCs. The TCR sequence derives from a human donor in good health. This CDR3 reads CASSINRDRGPGSGANVLTF. For the CDR3, the DNA is TGCGCCAGCAGCATTAACCGGGACAGGGGGCCTGGCTCTGGGGCCAACGTCCTGACTTTC. The variable domain in full, with the rest retrieved from reference TRBV5-1 and TRBJ2-6, is KAGVTQTPRYLIKTRGQQVTLSCSPISGHRSVSWYQQTPGQGLQFLFEYFSETQRNKGNFPGRFSGRQFSNSRSEMNVSTLELGDSALYLCASSINRDRGPGSGANVLTFGAGSRLTVL.